This entry features one T cell receptor (beta chain) sequence. This sample stems from a study of blood T cell repertoires in COVID-19. On the study more broadly: Some COVID-19 samples were acute and others convalescent; all came from the United States, Italy and Spain. Sources were T cells, B-cell-depleted T cells, or PBMCs; the material itself was cDNA or gDNA.

The CDR3 sequence is 22 residues long. Trimming cost V 5 bases and J 3 bases, with 36 bases left between them. Germline V gene data show CDR1 as LNHDA and CDR2 as SQIVND (reference sequence). Original methodology: Reference gene primer amplification yielded estimated nucleated cell counts. Using immunoSEQ multiplex PCR, the repertoire was profiled, and TCRdb retains in-frame clones only, with some absent. That table furnishes V, J and clone size, whereas the DNA furnished D and trimming. The table records some 100,000 clones, around 89% of them present only once. The specimen sequenced was peripheral blood. The chain has TRBV19 and TRBJ2-3; D may match TRBD1 or TRBD2 (9 bases each). The TCR comes from a woman aged 80 or older with active COVID-19. Here the CDR3 reads CASSPGTGKLAGPFPFTDTQYF. The CDR3 nucleotides read TGTGCCAGTAGTCCTGGGACAGGGAAGCTAGCGGGACCCTTCCCCTTTACAGATACGCAGTATTTT.